The rows below give T cell receptor beta chains drawn from one sample of a study of T cells after posttransplantation cyclophosphamide. Profiled with immunoSEQ multiplex PCR; TCRdb holds only in-frame clones, not every one. The sample was found to contain 5,700 or so clones, and every one recurs. The sample here was PBMCs, taken after allogeneic stem cell transplant with posttransplant cyclophosphamide. Source of these receptors: a male patient between 60 and 69 years old who received an allogeneic stem cell transplant from a related donor, was CMV-positive, and had no GVHD. Part of the T cells may come from the graft donor. Each CDR3 is given with its conserved first and last residue. D genes are given only for firm matches. Size is omitted from some rows. Given values are once, few, many or a class for expanded clones.

v_gene	j_gene	d_gene	abundance	CDR3aa	CDR3nt
TRBV28	TRBJ2-5	-	-	CASSFGPKLSDGKETQYF	TGTGCCAGCAGTTTTGGCCCTAAACTATCAGACGGGAAAGAGACCCAGTACTTC
TRBV14	TRBJ1-1	TRBD1	many	CASSIRTGANTEAFF	TGTGCCAGCAGCATCAGGACAGGGGCGAACACTGAAGCTTTCTTT
TRBV27	TRBJ2-7	-	many	CASSSNQGYEQYF	TGTGCCAGCAGTTCAAACCAGGGGTACGAGCAGTACTTC
TRBV7-2	TRBJ2-3	-	many	CASSLGGRGSGDTQYF	TGTGCCAGCAGCTTAGGAGGACGGGGATCGGGCGATACGCAGTATTTT
TRBV19	TRBJ1-5	TRBD1	many	CASNHYTGGEQPQHF	TGTGCCAGCAATCACTACACAGGGGGCGAGCAGCCCCAGCATTTT
TRBV5-4	TRBJ2-2	-	many	CASSWGRSSTGELFF	TGTGCCAGCAGCTGGGGCCGAAGCTCCACCGGGGAGCTGTTTTTT
TRBV28	TRBJ2-3	TRBD2	large	CASSVLGGFAAEQDTQYF	TGTGCCAGCAGTGTCCTCGGGGGGTTCGCGGCCGAACAAGATACGCAGTATTTT
TRBV15	TRBJ1-3	-	many	CATSREGRAGNTIYF	TGTGCCACCAGCAGAGAAGGCAGGGCTGGAAACACCATATATTTT
TRBV5-1	TRBJ2-1	TRBD1	many	CASSLTGQSSYNEQFF	TGCGCCAGCAGCTTGACGGGACAGTCCTCCTACAATGAGCAGTTCTTC
TRBV30	TRBJ1-2	-	-	CAWSDLGGRGGYTF	TGTGCCTGGAGTGACCTGGGGGGGAGGGGAGGCTACACCTTC
TRBV4-1	TRBJ2-2	-	few	CASSHPLPGLPSRRNTGELFF	TGCGCCAGCAGCCACCCATTGCCGGGACTTCCGTCGAGGAGAAACACCGGGGAGCTGTTTTTT
TRBV7-8	TRBJ1-3	-	many	CASSLTGSGNTIYF	TGTGCCAGCAGCTTAACCGGGTCCGGAAACACCATATATTTT
TRBV19	TRBJ1-5	TRBD1	many	CASSPGQGLLRHF	TGTGCCAGTAGTCCGGGACAGGGACTTCTTCGGCATTTT
TRBV30	TRBJ1-6	TRBD1	few	CAWSGGTGFNSYNSPLHF	TGTGCCTGGAGTGGCGGGACAGGGTTCAACTCCTATAATTCACCCCTCCACTTT
TRBV18	TRBJ2-2	TRBD1	many	CASSPKGRGRTGELFF	TGTGCCAGCTCACCAAAAGGCAGGGGGCGCACCGGGGAGCTGTTTTTT
TRBV14	TRBJ2-1	-	many	CASSQDGRLGRHEQFF	TGTGCCAGCAGCCAAGATGGCAGACTAGGACGCCATGAGCAGTTCTTC
TRBV27	TRBJ1-1	-	few	CASSYRIMNTEAFF	TGTGCCAGCAGTTACAGGATAATGAACACTGAAGCTTTCTTT
TRBV28	TRBJ1-5	-	few	CASSLTGQNNQPQHF	TGTGCCAGCAGTTTGACCGGACAGAACAATCAGCCCCAGCATTTT
TRBV7-3	TRBJ1-2	-	many	CASSLEQLYGYTF	TGTGCCAGCAGCTTAGAACAGCTCTATGGCTACACCTTC
TRBV30	TRBJ1-1	-	many	CAWSNREHTEAFF	TGTGCCTGGAGTAACCGGGAGCACACTGAAGCTTTCTTT
TRBV11-3	TRBJ2-2	-	many	CASSLRLANTGELFF	TGTGCCAGCAGCCTACGACTTGCGAACACCGGGGAGCTGTTTTTT
TRBV7-6	TRBJ2-3	-	many	CASSSPDIGTDTQYF	TGTGCCAGCAGCTCCCCGGACATTGGCACAGATACGCAGTATTTT
TRBV10-3	TRBJ1-1	-	many	CAISESQDLNTEAFF	TGTGCCATCAGTGAGTCCCAGGATCTAAACACTGAAGCTTTCTTT
TRBV6-6	TRBJ2-1	TRBD2	many	CASSYSASGGAVEQFF	TGTGCCAGCAGTTACTCGGCTAGCGGGGGGGCGGTTGAGCAGTTCTTC
TRBV7-8	TRBJ2-5	-	few	CASSFSDNQQYF	TGTGCCAGCAGCTTCTCGGACAATCAGCAGTACTTC
TRBV7-2	TRBJ1-2	-	many	CASSFTSGDYGYTF	TGTGCCAGCAGCTTTACGTCAGGGGACTATGGCTACACCTTC
TRBV4-1	TRBJ2-1	-	few	CASSQDGQYYNEQFF	TGCGCCAGCAGCCAAGACGGACAGTACTACAATGAGCAGTTCTTC
TRBV2	TRBJ1-3	-	few	CASSALPGQLSGNTIYF	TGTGCCAGCAGTGCTCTTCCAGGACAGCTCTCTGGAAACACCATATATTTT
TRBV7-9	TRBJ2-5	TRBD1	many	CASSPKGQGASEETQYF	TGTGCCAGCAGCCCTAAGGGACAGGGGGCTTCGGAAGAGACCCAGTACTTC
TRBV7-2	TRBJ1-1	TRBD1	many	CASSFKPGQQAFF	TGTGCCAGCAGCTTCAAGCCGGGACAGCAAGCTTTCTTT
TRBV14	TRBJ1-2	-	-	CASSHARGNGYTF	TGTGCCAGCAGCCATGCCAGGGGAAATGGCTACACCTTC
TRBV5-1	TRBJ1-1	-	many	CASSLGWGEDTEAFF	TGCGCCAGCAGCTTAGGGTGGGGGGAGGACACTGAAGCTTTCTTT
TRBV5-1	TRBJ2-3	TRBD2	many	CASSLAGLAGGSEYF	TGCGCCAGCAGCTTGGCGGGACTAGCGGGGGGTTCGGAGTATTTT
TRBV10-3	TRBJ1-1	TRBD1	-	CASWTGRTEAFF	TGTGCCAGCTGGACAGGGAGGACTGAAGCTTTCTTT
TRBV28	TRBJ1-5	TRBD1	many	CASSSTGGDNQPQHF	TGTGCCAGCAGTTCCACAGGGGGCGACAATCAGCCCCAGCATTTT
TRBV11-2	TRBJ2-3	-	many	CASSLKETPVHTQYF	TGTGCCAGCAGCTTAAAGGAGACCCCGGTGCATACGCAGTATTTT
TRBV11-2	TRBJ1-1	TRBD1	medium-sized	CASSQPGATQGVNTEAFF	TGTGCCAGCAGCCAACCGGGGGCCACACAGGGGGTGAACACTGAAGCTTTCTTT
TRBV25-1	TRBJ1-6	-	-	CASRITVRVTALHF	TGTGCCAGCCGCATCACCGTCAGGGTTACGGCCCTCCACTTT
TRBV28	TRBJ1-3	-	few	CASSVLGVAGNTIYF	TGTGCCAGCAGCGTCCTAGGGGTGGCTGGAAACACCATATATTTT
TRBV6-5	TRBJ1-1	TRBD1	-	CASSPNRGRNTEAFF	TGTGCCAGCAGTCCCAACAGGGGTCGGAACACTGAAGCTTTCTTT
TRBV6-5	TRBJ2-1	TRBD2	many	CASSWGLAGGEQFF	TGTGCCAGCAGTTGGGGACTAGCGGGGGGGGAGCAGTTCTTC
TRBV5-4	TRBJ1-3	-	many	CASSLAGYQFIYF	TGTGCCAGCAGCTTGGCGGGATACCAGTTCATATATTTT